This T cell receptor beta chain was profiled in a study of regulatory T cells in long-lasting Graves disease. General study results and limits: Thyroid tissue went unstudied; only peripheral blood was examined.

V was pared by 3 bases and J by 0 bases, with 14 bases between. This CDR3 contains 16 residues. From germline, CDR1 is MNHEY and CDR2 SMNVEV (reference sequence). Remarks on this clonotype: The antigen is unknown.

iRepertoire HTBI primers and Arm-PCR of CDR3 regions built TCR beta libraries. In TCRdb, the multiplex PCR reads were re-called with MiXCR into one record per CDR3 protein. The data contain some 460,000 distinct CDR3 sequences, around 15% of them seen just once; the ten biggest clones take up less than 15%. The sample's time point: newly diagnosed GD, antithyroid drugs for less than 3 months. Preparation of the TCR library used RNA extracted from PBMCs. These data were likewise used in another study, on T cells in Graves' hyperthyroidism and ophthalmopathy. Per that study: No progression to ophthalmopathy during 18 months of follow-up defined stable disease. Blood also held most thyroid clonotypes expanded beyond 0.001.

The starting material was peripheral blood mononuclear cells (PBMCs), obtained at new diagnosis, from a patient treated with antithyroid drugs. V and J are TRBV27 and TRBJ1-1; possibly TRBD1 for D (5 bases). This clonotype was obtained from a man in his forties or fifties with Graves disease. Written as DNA, the CDR3 is TGTGCCAGCAGTTTTACCCTGACAGTTCTGAACACTGAAGCTTTCTTT. Translating gives CASSFTLTVLNTEAFF.